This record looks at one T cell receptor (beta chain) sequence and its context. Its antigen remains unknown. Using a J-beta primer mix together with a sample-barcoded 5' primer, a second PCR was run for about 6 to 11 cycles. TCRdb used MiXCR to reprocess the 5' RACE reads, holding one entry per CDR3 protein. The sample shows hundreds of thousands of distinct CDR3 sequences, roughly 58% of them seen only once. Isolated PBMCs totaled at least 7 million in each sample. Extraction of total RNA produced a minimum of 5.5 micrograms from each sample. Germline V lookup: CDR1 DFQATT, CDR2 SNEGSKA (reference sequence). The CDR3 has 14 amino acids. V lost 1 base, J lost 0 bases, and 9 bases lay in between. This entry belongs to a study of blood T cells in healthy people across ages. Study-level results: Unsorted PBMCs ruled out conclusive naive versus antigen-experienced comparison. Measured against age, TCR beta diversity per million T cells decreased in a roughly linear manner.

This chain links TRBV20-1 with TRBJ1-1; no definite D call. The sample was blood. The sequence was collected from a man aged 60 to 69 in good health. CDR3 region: CSARARRLNTEAFF. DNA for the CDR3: TGCAGTGCTAGAGCGCGCAGACTGAACACTGAAGCTTTCTTT.